This T cell receptor (beta chain) is drawn from a study of T cells in localized non-small cell lung cancer. Study conclusions and caveats: Since sequencing was restricted to only one region of the tumor, intratumor heterogeneity remains a possibility. Researchers found a median approximately 60 of the top 100 tumor clones in adjacent lung. Higher blood T cell density tracked longer overall survival. Uninvolved adjacent lung, not tumor, had the highest T cell clonality.

With regard to this clone: What it binds is unknown.

Germline CDR1 LGHNA, CDR2 YSLEER. This CDR3 region has 19 residues. V was pared by 0 bases and J by 10 bases, with 14 bases of the junction left unmatched. Using immunoSEQ multiplex PCR, the repertoire was profiled, and TCRdb retains in-frame clones only, with some absent. Counted here are roughly 72,000 clones, less than 90% occurring once; the ten biggest clones make up just over 20%. The TCR originated in a male donor aged 60 or over with stage III squamous cell lung carcinoma. The genes are TRBV4-3 and TRBJ2-1; 14 nucleotides line up with TRBD2. The specimen comprised peripheral blood, sampled before any cancer treatment. The CDR3 region is CASSQDWGLAGVRRAEQFF. CDR3 DNA sequence: TGCGCCAGCAGCCAAGATTGGGGACTAGCGGGGGTCAGGCGGGCGGAGCAGTTCTTC.